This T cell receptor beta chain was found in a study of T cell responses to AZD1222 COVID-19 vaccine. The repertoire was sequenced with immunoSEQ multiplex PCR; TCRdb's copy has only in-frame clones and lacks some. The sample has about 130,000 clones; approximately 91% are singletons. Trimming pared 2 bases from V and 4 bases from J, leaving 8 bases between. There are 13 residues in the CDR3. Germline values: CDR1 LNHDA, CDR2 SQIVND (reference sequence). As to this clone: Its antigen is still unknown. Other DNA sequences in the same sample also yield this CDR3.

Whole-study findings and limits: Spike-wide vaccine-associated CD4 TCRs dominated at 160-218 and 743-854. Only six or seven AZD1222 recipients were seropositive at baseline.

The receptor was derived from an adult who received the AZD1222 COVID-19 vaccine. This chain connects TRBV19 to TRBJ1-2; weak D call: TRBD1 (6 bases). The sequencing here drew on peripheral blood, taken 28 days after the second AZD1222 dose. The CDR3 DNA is TGTGCCAGTAGTATAACACAGGGCTATGGCTACACCTTC. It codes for CASSITQGYGYTF.